A selection of T cell receptor beta chains follows, all from one sample in a study of blood T cell repertoires in COVID-19. Only in-frame clones appear in the TCRdb table, and some are missing; sequencing was by immunoSEQ multiplex PCR. The sample yields some 60,000 clones, over 75% seen once. Sequencing was carried out using peripheral blood. These receptors all stem from a man aged 35 to 55 with acute or convalescent COVID-19. Both conserved end residues are part of each CDR3. D genes are given only for firm matches. Size values are once, few and many counts, or a class for expanded clones, and some rows have none.

CDR3 protein: CASSQRGSGANVLTF
CDR3 DNA: TGTGCCAGCAGCCAAAGGGGCTCTGGGGCCAACGTCCTGACTTTC
clone size: many
V gene: TRBV14
D gene: -
J gene: TRBJ2-6

CDR3 protein: CASSWTPGQGTEAFF
CDR3 DNA: TGTGCCAGCAGCTGGACACCCGGACAGGGAACTGAAGCTTTCTTT
clone size: -
V gene: TRBV7-2
D gene: TRBD1
J gene: TRBJ1-1

CDR3 protein: CASSLRGTSYEQYF
CDR3 DNA: TGTGCCAGCAGCCTGCGGGGTACCTCCTACGAGCAGTACTTC
clone size: -
V gene: TRBV3-1/TRBV3-2
D gene: -
J gene: TRBJ2-7

CDR3 protein: CASSEYRVATNEKLFF
CDR3 DNA: TGTGCCAGCAGTGAATACAGGGTCGCAACTAATGAAAAACTGTTTTTT
clone size: few
V gene: TRBV2
D gene: -
J gene: TRBJ1-4

CDR3 protein: CASSELGTGGIYGYTF
CDR3 DNA: TGTGCCAGCAGTGAATTAGGGACAGGGGGCATCTATGGCTACACCTTC
clone size: -
V gene: TRBV6-1
D gene: TRBD1
J gene: TRBJ1-2

CDR3 protein: CASRERARETQYF
CDR3 DNA: TGTGCCAGCAGGGAGAGGGCTCGAGAGACCCAGTACTTC
clone size: -
V gene: TRBV6-5
D gene: -
J gene: TRBJ2-5

CDR3 protein: CASREGPGAPDTQYF
CDR3 DNA: TGTGCCAGCAGAGAAGGCCCCGGAGCCCCAGATACGCAGTATTTT
clone size: -
V gene: TRBV6-4
D gene: -
J gene: TRBJ2-3

CDR3 protein: CASSRLAGGGEQYF
CDR3 DNA: TGTGCCAGCAGTAGACTAGCGGGGGGGGGCGAGCAGTACTTC
clone size: -
V gene: TRBV6-5
D gene: TRBD2
J gene: TRBJ2-7

CDR3 protein: CASSHQGHGETQYF
CDR3 DNA: TGCGCCAGCAGCCACCAGGGACATGGGGAGACCCAGTACTTC
clone size: -
V gene: TRBV5-1
D gene: -
J gene: TRBJ2-5

CDR3 protein: CASGSRQETQYF
CDR3 DNA: TGCGCCAGCGGGAGCCGACAAGAGACCCAGTACTTC
clone size: -
V gene: TRBV5-1
D gene: -
J gene: TRBJ2-5

CDR3 protein: CASSQDSQTIPSDTEAFF
CDR3 DNA: TGTGCCAGCAGCCAAGATTCACAGACTATACCCTCTGACACTGAAGCTTTCTTT
clone size: -
V gene: TRBV3-1/TRBV3-2
D gene: -
J gene: TRBJ1-1

CDR3 protein: CASSWGQVGNTIYF
CDR3 DNA: TGTGCCAGCAGCTGGGGACAGGTTGGAAACACCATATATTTT
clone size: -
V gene: TRBV5-6
D gene: TRBD1
J gene: TRBJ1-3

CDR3 protein: CASSPPAADTQYF
CDR3 DNA: TGTGCCAGCTCACCACCGGCAGCAGATACGCAGTATTTT
clone size: -
V gene: TRBV18
D gene: -
J gene: TRBJ2-3